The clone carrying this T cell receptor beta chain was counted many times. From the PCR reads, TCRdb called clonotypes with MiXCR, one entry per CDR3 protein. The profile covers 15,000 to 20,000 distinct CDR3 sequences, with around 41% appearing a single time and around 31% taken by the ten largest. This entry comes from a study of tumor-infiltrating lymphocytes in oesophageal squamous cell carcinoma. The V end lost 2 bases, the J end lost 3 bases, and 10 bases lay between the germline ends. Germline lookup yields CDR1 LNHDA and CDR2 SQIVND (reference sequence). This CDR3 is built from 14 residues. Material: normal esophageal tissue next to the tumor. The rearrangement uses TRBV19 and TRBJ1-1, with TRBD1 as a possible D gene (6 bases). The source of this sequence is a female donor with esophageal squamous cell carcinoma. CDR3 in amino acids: CASSIWGLDTEAFF. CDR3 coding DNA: TGTGCCAGTAGTATATGGGGGCTGGACACTGAAGCTTTCTTT.